The 9 T cell receptor beta chains in this list originate from one sample, sequenced in a study of metastatic and nonmetastatic thyroid tumors. Treatment of any kind had been given to no patient before thyroid surgery. MiXCR reprocessed the PCR reads for TCRdb. Of around 31,000 clones listed, over 15% were seen once; the top ten hold 10%. Source material: blood. Source of these receptors: a female donor with papillary thyroid cancer or a benign thyroid nodule (not recorded which). Some clones in this sample may be carry-over from other donors' samples.

This clone was recorded many times. The chain links TRBV9 to TRBJ2-2; D is perhaps TRBD2 (5 bases). This CDR3 has 17 amino acids. CDR1 is SGDLS, CDR2 YYNGEE, per germline. V was clipped by 3 bases and J by 3 bases, with 18 bases between them. The CDR3 reads CASSATTEKEDTGELFF. CDR3 in DNA: TGTGCCAGCAGCGCAACAACAGAAAAGGAGGACACCGGGGAGCTGTTTTTT.

This clone has at least ten counts. The chain combines TRBV19 with TRBJ2-1, with D perhaps assigned TRBD1 or TRBD2 (5 bases each). The CDR3 runs 15 residues. Trimming removed 3 bases from V and 4 bases from J, with 13 bases in between. CDR1 and CDR2 (germline): LNHDA, SQIVND (reference sequence). CDR3 nucleotides: TGTGCCAGTAGTATGTTTCGGGACGGATACAATGAGCAGTTCTTC. This codes for CASSMFRDGYNEQFF.

This clone was seen at least ten times. The chain couples TRBV5-1 to TRBJ1-2, with TRBD1 as a possible D gene (5 bases). Germline CDR1 and CDR2: SGHRS and YFSETQ. The ends were cut back, 3 bases at V and 9 bases at J, with 15 bases in the middle. The length of the CDR3 is 13 residues. The CDR3 DNA reads as TGCGCCAGCAGCTCGTCGGGGTGGGGGAGCTACACCTTC. It translates to CASSSSGWGSYTF.

This clone has more than one count but fewer than ten. This chain uses TRBV5-1 with TRBJ1-1; D gene ambiguous. The V end lost 1 base, the J end lost 7 bases, and 8 bases lay between the germline ends. This CDR3 is built from 12 residues. Germline loops: CDR1 SGHRS, CDR2 YFSETQ. The chain's CDR3 is CASSLSIGEAFF. The DNA of the CDR3 is TGCGCCAGCAGCTTGTCCATAGGTGAAGCTTTCTTT.

The table lists this clone with a few counts. At one of its ends the junction is not consistent with the germline gene, which may arise from a read error. The rearrangement links TRBV24-1 to TRBJ2-1, with D tentatively TRBD1 (5 bases). CDR1 and CDR2 from the germline V gene are KGHDR and SFDVKD. The length of the CDR3 is 15 residues. Here the CDR3 reads CATSAAPAGRNEQLF. The CDR3 DNA reads TGTGCCACCAGTGCCGCTCCCGCAGGGCGTAATGAGCAGCTCTTC.

At least ten counts were recorded for this clone. This CDR3 is CASSLPGGLNYGYTF. CDR3 nucleotides: TGTGCCAGCAGTTTGCCAGGGGGACTCAACTATGGCTACACCTTC. The chain employs TRBV28 and TRBJ1-2; TRBD1 aligns across 7 bases. Germline V gene lookup returns CDR1 MDHEN and CDR2 SYDVKM. The CDR3 consists of 15 residues. The junction had 6 bases not matched to a gene; V was cut back by 3 bases and J by 2 bases.

This chain connects TRBV9 to TRBJ1-2, with D perhaps TRBD1 (6 bases). Germline V lookup: CDR1 SGDLS, CDR2 YYNGEE. The CDR3 has 14 amino acids. V was pared by 3 bases and J by 3 bases, with 12 bases between. This chain's CDR3 is CASSGPGQYYGYTF. Here the CDR3 DNA reads TGTGCCAGCAGCGGCCCAGGACAGTACTATGGCTACACCTTC.

This chain joins TRBV20-1 and TRBJ1-1, with a tentative D call TRBD1 (5 bases). CDR3 size: 13 residues. From germline, CDR1 is DFQATT and CDR2 SNEGSKA (reference sequence). V lost 5 bases, J lost 4 bases, and 14 bases lay in between. The chain's CDR3 is CSAGRQLSTEAFF. Written as DNA, the CDR3 is TGCAGTGCTGGTAGACAGCTGAGCACTGAAGCTTTCTTT.

This clone was found many times. This sequence joins TRBV29-1 and TRBJ2-7; 7 nucleotides match TRBD1. The CDR3 has 13 amino acids. Looked up from germline, CDR1 is SQVTM and CDR2 is ANQGSEA. V lost 4 bases to trimming and J lost 7 bases; unmatched junction nucleotides: 10. The CDR3 nucleotides read TGCAGCGTTGGAACAGGGGAACGTATTGAGCAGTACTTC. Its protein is CSVGTGERIEQYF.